The T cell receptor (beta chain) under discussion was sequenced for a study of control samples from healthy donors and cancer patients. Germline V gene data show CDR1 as KGHDR and CDR2 as SFDVKD. The length of the CDR3 is 16 residues. V trimming: 2 bases; J trimming: 1 base; junction bases outside the gene matches: 3. Generated by immunoSEQ multiplex PCR, the TCRdb table keeps only in-frame clones and is missing some. The repertoire holds more than 75,000 clones, with approximately 90% as singletons. The receptor was isolated from a woman aged 60-75 years with head and neck cancer. Input material: PBMCs. The chain carries TRBV24-1 and TRBJ2-3; 9 bases fit TRBD1. The CDR3 loop reads CATSDSGDRGTDTQYF. As DNA, the CDR3 is TGTGCCACCAGTGATTCTGGGGACAGGGGCACAGATACGCAGTATTTT.